Below are 18 T cell receptor beta chains sequenced from a single sample in a study of cytomegalovirus exposure and HLA in healthy donors. PCR amplification relied on 60 Vbeta primers (plus 13 Jbeta primers). Sequenced by immunoSEQ multiplex PCR; TCRdb stores in-frame clones only, minus some. The sample has some 100,000 clones, 81% seen once. Sequenced input: PBMCs. The receptors derive from a woman aged 30 to 39 in good health and CMV-seronegative.

The rearrangement links TRBV21-1 to TRBJ2-7; the table's TRBD2 call for D was not verified on the DNA. TRBV21-1 is a documented pseudogene. The CDR3 consists of 11 residues. The chain's CDR3 is CASSKADEQYF. DNA for the CDR3: TGTGCCAGCAGCAAAGCCGACGAGCAGTACTTC.

The chain carries TRBV12-5 and TRBJ2-2; D ambiguous. Germline CDR1 LGHNT, CDR2 FRNRAP. The ends were cut back, 1 base at V and 6 bases at J, with 12 bases in the middle. The CDR3 extends over 15 amino acids. CDR3 sequence reads: CASGLGNMVPGELFF. Written as DNA, the CDR3 is TGTGCTAGTGGTTTGGGAAACATGGTGCCCGGGGAGCTGTTTTTT.

Here the CDR3 reads CASSVPGATGELFF. The CDR3, as DNA: TGCGCCAGCAGCGTCCCAGGGGCCACCGGGGAGCTGTTTTTT. V and J are TRBV5-1 and TRBJ2-2; a weak D match, TRBD1 (6 bases). Germline values: CDR1 SGHRS, CDR2 YFSETQ. V was pared by 4 bases and J by 4 bases, with 11 bases between. The length of the CDR3 is 14 residues. The variable domain in full, completed from reference TRBV5-1 and TRBJ2-2, reads KAGVTQTPRYLIKTRGQQVTLSCSPISGHRSVSWYQQTPGQGLQFLFEYFSETQRNKGNFPGRFSGRQFSNSRSEMNVSTLELGDSALYLCASSVPGATGELFFGEGSRLTVL.

The chain links TRBV28 to TRBJ2-3, with 9 positions matching TRBD2. The CDR3 is 16 residues long. Germline loops: CDR1 MDHEN, CDR2 SYDVKM. V dropped 10 bases and J dropped 1; count of bases not matched to a gene: 12. The CDR3 DNA is TGTGCCACCAGCCCGGCGGGAGGGCCCCGCACAGATACGCAGTATTTT. Encoded protein: CATSPAGGPRTDTQYF. Based on the CDR3 plus reference TRBV28 and TRBJ2-3, the full variable domain is DVKVTQSSRYLVKRTGEKVFLECVQDMDHENMFWYRQDPGLGLRLIYFSYDVKMKEKGDIPEGYSVSREKKERFSLILESASTNQTSMYLCATSPAGGPRTDTQYFGPGTRLTVL.

This CDR3 reads CASSAAGTGGWDTQYF. The CDR3 coding sequence is TGTGCCAGCAGCGCCGCCGGGACAGGGGGCTGGGATACGCAGTATTTT. This chain connects TRBV9 to TRBJ2-3, with 12 bases lining up with TRBD1. This CDR3 contains 16 residues. Germline CDR1 and CDR2: SGDLS and YYNGEE. J gave up 6 bases and V 3 bases, and 8 bases lay outside the gene matches. Looking up the rest from reference TRBV9 and TRBJ2-3 gives the full variable domain: DSGVTQTPKHLITATGQRVTLRCSPRSGDLSVYWYQQSLDQGLQFLIQYYNGEERAKGNILERFSAQQFPDLHSELNLSSLELGDSALYFCASSAAGTGGWDTQYFGPGTRLTVL.

This chain links TRBV7-3 with TRBJ2-7, with TRBD2 identical over 9 bases. V shed 1 base, J shed 5 bases, and the junction held 9 bases outside the gene matches. Looked up from germline, CDR1 is SGHTA and CDR2 is FQGTGA. The CDR3 has 16 residues. CDR3 DNA: TGTGCCAGCAGCTTAATCCCTCTTAGCGGGAGCGACGAGCAGTACTTC. Encoded protein: CASSLIPLSGSDEQYF.

This clone turned up a few times. This sequence joins TRBV7-3 and TRBJ2-7; the match to TRBD2 covers 7 bases. The CDR3 extends over 15 amino acids. Looked up from germline, CDR1 is SGHTA and CDR2 is FQGTGA. The trim removed 5 bases at V and 6 bases at J, leaving 13 bases unmatched. CDR3 loop: CASSRDGEGSSEQYF. DNA for the CDR3: TGTGCCAGCAGCAGAGACGGGGAGGGAAGTTCCGAGCAGTACTTC.

This clone was recorded a few times. The rearrangement links TRBV7-2 to TRBJ1-5, with 10 bases identical to TRBD1. The V segment lost 5 bases and the J segment 6 bases; nucleotides outside the gene matches: 7. Germline CDR1 SGHTA, CDR2 FQGNSA. The CDR3 consists of 15 residues. The CDR3 sequence is CASSLGTGVVQPQHF. As DNA, the CDR3 is TGTGCCAGCAGCCTCGGGACAGGGGTAGTTCAGCCCCAGCATTTT.

This clone occurred once. This chain uses TRBV28 with TRBJ1-5, with unresolved D. CDR3 length: 14 amino acids. Deletions cut 4 bases from V and 2 bases from J, with 9 bases between. Germline CDR1 and CDR2: MDHEN and SYDVKM. Written as DNA, the CDR3 is TGTGCCAGCAGTTCAGCGGGTCGCAATCAGCCCCAGCATTTT. Translation gives CASSSAGRNQPQHF.

The chain is built from TRBV19 and TRBJ2-2; D gene ambiguous. The CDR3 sequence is 13 residues long. Trimming removed 9 bases at V and 3 bases at J, with 11 bases between. Germline V gene data show CDR1 as LNHDA and CDR2 as SQIVND (reference sequence). CDR3 loop: CASSPRYTGELFF. DNA of the CDR3: TGTGCCAGCAGCCCCAGGTACACCGGGGAGCTGTTTTTT.

This rearrangement joins TRBV7-6 to TRBJ2-5; TRBD2 aligns across 10 bases. CDR3 length equals 13 residues. V was pared by 3 bases and J by 5 bases, with 0 bases of the junction left unmatched. The germline CDR1 and CDR2 sequences are SGHVS and FNYEAQ. Here the CDR3 reads CASSLGLAETQYF. The DNA for the CDR3 is TGTGCCAGCAGCTTGGGACTAGCGGAGACCCAGTACTTC.

This rearrangement joins TRBV18 to TRBJ1-4, with D tentatively TRBD1 (5 bases). The CDR3 spans 15 residues. V dropped 2 bases and J dropped 4 bases, with 11 bases sitting between them. The V gene's germline CDR1 is KGHSH and CDR2 LQKENI. The CDR3 region has the DNA TGTGCCAGCTCACCAATCAGGGAAGATAATGAAAAACTGTTTTTT. As protein: CASSPIREDNEKLFF.

As concerns this clone: It is unclear where the CDR3 begins or ends on the DNA, so no DNA is shown, and the CDR3 is as TCRdb lists it. The genes are TRBV28 and TRBJ2-1; the table's D call TRBD2 went unverified against the DNA. The germline gives CDR1 MDHEN, CDR2 SYDVKM. A total of 17 residues make up the CDR3, ends included. CDR3: CASSLTFGGSTYNEQFF.

V is TRBV6-5 and J is TRBJ2-7; 11 bases align to TRBD1. This CDR3 contains 14 residues. Germline V CDR1 and CDR2: MNHEY, SVGAGI. The junction had 3 bases not matched to a gene; V was cut back by 5 bases and J by 3 bases. The DNA for the CDR3 is TGTGCCAGCAGTAAAGGGACAGGGGGCTACGAGCAGTACTTC. Protein sequence: CASSKGTGGYEQYF.

The chain carries TRBV28 and TRBJ2-5; unclear D gene. The J call is uncertain, as TRBJ2-7 better fits the DNA end. Germline V gene lookup returns CDR1 MDHEN and CDR2 SYDVKM. The CDR3 extends over 12 amino acids. CDR3 sequence reads: CASSSQVDEQYF. As DNA, the CDR3 is TGTGCCAGCAGTTCCCAGGTCGACGAGCAGTACTTC.

The genes are TRBV11-2 and TRBJ2-7; unclear D gene. The CDR3 extends over 11 amino acids. Trimming left V 1 base short and J 6 bases short, with 4 bases between. From germline, CDR1 is SGHAT and CDR2 FQNNGV. The CDR3 loop is CASSLGLEQYF. Written as DNA, the CDR3 is TGTGCCAGCAGCTTAGGGCTCGAGCAGTACTTC.

J is TRBJ1-2 and V is TRBV11-1; 9 nucleotides line up with TRBD1. The CDR3 is 14 amino acids. CDR1 SGHAT and CDR2 FQDESV come from the germline V gene (reference sequence). J gave up 5 bases and V 4 bases, and 5 bases lay outside the gene matches. In DNA, the CDR3 is TGTGCCAGCAGCTCGGGACAGGGTGGATATGGCTACACCTTC. This encodes CASSSGQGGYGYTF.

This clone was seen only a few times. This chain links TRBV13 with TRBJ1-3, with D uncertain. Per germline, CDR1 PRHDT and CDR2 FYEKMQ (reference sequence). V lost 5 bases and J 4 bases, leaving 12 bases between the germline ends. This CDR3 has 14 amino acids. CDR3 loop: CASSLEGDGNTIYF. CDR3 in DNA: TGTGCCAGCAGCCTCGAGGGAGACGGAAACACCATATATTTT. The whole variable domain, remainder taken from reference TRBV13 and TRBJ1-3, is AAGVIQSPRHLIKEKRETATLKCYPIPRHDTVYWYQQGPGQDPQFLISFYEKMQSDKGSIPDRFSAQQFSDYHSELNMSSLELGDSALYFCASSLEGDGNTIYFGEGSWLTVV.